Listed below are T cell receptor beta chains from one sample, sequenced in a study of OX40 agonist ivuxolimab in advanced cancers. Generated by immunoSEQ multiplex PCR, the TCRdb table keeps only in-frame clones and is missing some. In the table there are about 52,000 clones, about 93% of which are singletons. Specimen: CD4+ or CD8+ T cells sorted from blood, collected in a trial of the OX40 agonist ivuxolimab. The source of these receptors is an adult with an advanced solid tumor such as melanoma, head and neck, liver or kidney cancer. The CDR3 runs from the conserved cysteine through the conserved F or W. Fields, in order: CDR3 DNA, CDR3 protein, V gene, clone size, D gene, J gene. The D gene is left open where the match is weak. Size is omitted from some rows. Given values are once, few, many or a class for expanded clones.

DNA: TGTGCCAGCAGTGTCCAGAGGTGGCCAATGGATGGCTACACCTTC
CDR3: CASSVQRWPMDGYTF
V: TRBV6-6
size: NA
D: NA
J: TRBJ1-2

DNA: TGTGCCAGCAGCGTAGGAAATAATGAAAAACTGTTTTTT
CDR3: CASSVGNNEKLFF
V: TRBV9
size: once
D: NA
J: TRBJ1-4

DNA: TGTGCCAGCAGCTTAGATTATGGCTACACCTTC
CDR3: CASSLDYGYTF
V: TRBV7-9
size: NA
D: NA
J: TRBJ1-2

DNA: TGTGCCAGCAGCCCCCAGGACGGTTTTGAAGCTTTCTTT
CDR3: CASSPQDGFEAFF
V: TRBV9
size: NA
D: NA
J: TRBJ1-1

DNA: TGTGCCAGCAGTGAATGGGGTGGGGACAGGGACCAGCCCCAGCATTTT
CDR3: CASSEWGGDRDQPQHF
V: TRBV6-1
size: NA
D: TRBD1
J: TRBJ1-5

DNA: TGTGCCAGCAGCTTAAGTATAGCGAACAATGAGCAGTTCTTC
CDR3: CASSLSIANNEQFF
V: TRBV7-6
size: NA
D: NA
J: TRBJ2-1

DNA: TGTGCCAGCACCCCACCTAGGGGGGAGACCCAGTACTTC
CDR3: CASTPPRGETQYF
V: TRBV6-5
size: NA
D: NA
J: TRBJ2-5

DNA: TGTGCCTCAGACCCATTCCATGGCTACACCTTC
CDR3: CASDPFHGYTF
V: TRBV30
size: NA
D: NA
J: TRBJ1-2

DNA: TGTGCCAGCAGTTCCGGACAGGGGAAAAGGTACGAGCAGTACTTC
CDR3: CASSSGQGKRYEQYF
V: TRBV27
size: NA
D: TRBD1
J: TRBJ2-7

DNA: TGTGCCAGCAGTTTCCCCCTCGGGGAGGGTTACTACGAGCAGTACTTC
CDR3: CASSFPLGEGYYEQYF
V: TRBV28
size: NA
D: TRBD2
J: TRBJ2-7

DNA: TGCGCCAGCAGCCGGGGACTAGGGGCAGATACGCAGTATTTT
CDR3: CASSRGLGADTQYF
V: TRBV4-1
size: NA
D: TRBD2
J: TRBJ2-3

DNA: TGTGCCAGCAGTTTAGGACAGAGGAGCGAAAAACTGTTTTTT
CDR3: CASSLGQRSEKLFF
V: TRBV27
size: few
D: NA
J: TRBJ1-4

DNA: TGTGCCAGTGGGAACTACAATGAGCAGTTCTTC
CDR3: CASGNYNEQFF
V: TRBV25-1
size: NA
D: NA
J: TRBJ2-1

DNA: TGTGCCAGTAGTATCTTCTCAGCGGCGGGGGATACGCAGTATTTT
CDR3: CASSIFSAAGDTQYF
V: TRBV19
size: once
D: NA
J: TRBJ2-3

DNA: TGTGCCAGCTCTGGGGGACCTAACTATGGCTACACCTTC
CDR3: CASSGGPNYGYTF
V: TRBV7-8
size: NA
D: NA
J: TRBJ1-2

DNA: TGTGCCAGCAGCTTTACAGGGGCGGGCTATGGCTACACCTTC
CDR3: CASSFTGAGYGYTF
V: TRBV5-4
size: NA
D: TRBD1
J: TRBJ1-2

DNA: TGTGCCTGGACAGAGTACACCGGGGAGCTGTTTTTT
CDR3: CAWTEYTGELFF
V: TRBV30
size: NA
D: NA
J: TRBJ2-2